The T cell receptor beta chain under discussion was sequenced for a study of T cell responses to AZD1222 COVID-19 vaccine. Clones were read by immunoSEQ multiplex PCR, and TCRdb kept only the in-frame ones, dropping some. The sample contains more than 95,000 clones, 85% to 95% of which appear only once. The ends were cut back, 3 bases at V and 2 bases at J, with 9 bases in the middle. Germline CDR1 and CDR2: MNHEY and SMNVEV (reference sequence). CDR3 length equals 14 residues. The specimen comprised peripheral blood, sampled on day 0 of AZD1222 vaccination. This clonotype was sampled from an adult in good health. V and J are TRBV27 and TRBJ2-3; D not resolved. The CDR3 region has the DNA TGTGCCAGCAGTTTTGGTGGGGTCACAGATACGCAGTATTTT. This sequence encodes CASSFGGVTDTQYF.